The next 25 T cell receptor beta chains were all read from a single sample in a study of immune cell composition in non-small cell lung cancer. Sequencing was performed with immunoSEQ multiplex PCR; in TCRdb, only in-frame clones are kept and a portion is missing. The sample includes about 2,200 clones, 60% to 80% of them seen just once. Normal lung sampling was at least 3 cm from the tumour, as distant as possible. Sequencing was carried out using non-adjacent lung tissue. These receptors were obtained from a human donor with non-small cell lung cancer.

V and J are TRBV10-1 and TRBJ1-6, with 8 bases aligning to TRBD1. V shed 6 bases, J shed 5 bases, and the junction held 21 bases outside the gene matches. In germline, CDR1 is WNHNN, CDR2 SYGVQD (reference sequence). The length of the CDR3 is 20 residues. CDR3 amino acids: CASSGRDRPFTIGDNSPLHF. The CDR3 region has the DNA TGCGCCAGCAGCGGCCGGGACAGGCCGTTCACTATTGGTGATAATTCACCCCTCCACTTT.

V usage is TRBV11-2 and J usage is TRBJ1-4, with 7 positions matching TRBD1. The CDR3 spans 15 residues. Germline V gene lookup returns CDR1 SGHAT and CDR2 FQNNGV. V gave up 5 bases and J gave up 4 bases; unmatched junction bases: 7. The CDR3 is CASSKGQEINEKLFF. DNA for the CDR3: TGTGCCAGCAGCAAAGGACAGGAAATTAATGAAAAACTGTTTTTT.

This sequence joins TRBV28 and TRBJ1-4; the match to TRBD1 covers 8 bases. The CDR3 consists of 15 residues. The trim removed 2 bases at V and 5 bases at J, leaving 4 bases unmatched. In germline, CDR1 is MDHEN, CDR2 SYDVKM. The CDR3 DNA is TGTGCCAGCAGTTTACACGGGACAGGAAATGAAAAACTGTTTTTT. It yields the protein CASSLHGTGNEKLFF.

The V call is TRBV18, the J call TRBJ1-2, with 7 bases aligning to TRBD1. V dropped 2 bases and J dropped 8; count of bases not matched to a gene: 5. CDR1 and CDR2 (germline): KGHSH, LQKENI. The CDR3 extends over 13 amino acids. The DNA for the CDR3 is TGTGCCAGCTCACCAGGGACAGCCGGAGGCTACACCTTC. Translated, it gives CASSPGTAGGYTF.

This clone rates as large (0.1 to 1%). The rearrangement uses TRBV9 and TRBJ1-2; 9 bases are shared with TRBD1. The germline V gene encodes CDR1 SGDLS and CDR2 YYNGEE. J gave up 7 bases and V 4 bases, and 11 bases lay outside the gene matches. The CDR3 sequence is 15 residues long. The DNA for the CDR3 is TGTGCCAGCAGCCCTGACGCCGGGACAGGGCTTGGCTACACCTTC. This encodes CASSPDAGTGLGYTF.

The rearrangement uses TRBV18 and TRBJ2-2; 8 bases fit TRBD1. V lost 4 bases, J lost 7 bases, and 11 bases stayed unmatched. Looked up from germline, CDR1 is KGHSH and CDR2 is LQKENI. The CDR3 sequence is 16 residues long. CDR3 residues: CASSHPGTGLSGELFF. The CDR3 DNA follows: TGTGCCAGCTCACATCCCGGGACAGGCCTTAGCGGGGAGCTGTTTTTT.

CDR3 amino acids: CASSSQDGQETQYF. Here the CDR3 DNA reads TGTGCCAGCAGCTCACAGGACGGCCAAGAGACCCAGTACTTC. The chain couples TRBV9 to TRBJ2-5, with a weak D call TRBD1 (5 bases). CDR3 size: 14 residues. CDR1 and CDR2 (germline): SGDLS, YYNGEE. V lost 4 bases to trimming and J lost 1 base, with 11 bases between them.

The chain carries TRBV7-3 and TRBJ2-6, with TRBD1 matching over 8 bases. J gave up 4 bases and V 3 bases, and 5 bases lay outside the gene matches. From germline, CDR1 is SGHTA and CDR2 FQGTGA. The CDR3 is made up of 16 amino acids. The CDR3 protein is CASSLVRGLGANVLTF. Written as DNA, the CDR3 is TGTGCCAGCAGCTTGGTCAGGGGGCTAGGGGCCAACGTCCTGACTTTC.

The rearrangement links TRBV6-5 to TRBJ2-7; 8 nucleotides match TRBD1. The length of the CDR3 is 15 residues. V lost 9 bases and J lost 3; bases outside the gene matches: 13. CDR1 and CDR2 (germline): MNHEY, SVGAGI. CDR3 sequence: CASRSDAGGDYEQYF. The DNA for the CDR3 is TGTGCCAGTCGGTCGGACGCAGGGGGCGACTACGAGCAGTACTTC.

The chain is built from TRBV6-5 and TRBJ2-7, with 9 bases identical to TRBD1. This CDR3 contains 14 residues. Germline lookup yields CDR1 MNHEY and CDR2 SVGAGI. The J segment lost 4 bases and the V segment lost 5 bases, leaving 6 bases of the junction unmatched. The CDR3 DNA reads TGTGCCAGCAGTCTTACAGGGGGCGCGTACGAGCAGTACTTC. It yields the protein CASSLTGGAYEQYF.

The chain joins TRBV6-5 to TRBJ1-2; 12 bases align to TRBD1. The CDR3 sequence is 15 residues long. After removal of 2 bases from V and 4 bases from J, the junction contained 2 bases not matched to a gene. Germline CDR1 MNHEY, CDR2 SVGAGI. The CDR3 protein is CASSYGTGGLYGYTF. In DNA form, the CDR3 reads TGTGCCAGCAGTTACGGGACAGGGGGCCTCTATGGCTACACCTTC.

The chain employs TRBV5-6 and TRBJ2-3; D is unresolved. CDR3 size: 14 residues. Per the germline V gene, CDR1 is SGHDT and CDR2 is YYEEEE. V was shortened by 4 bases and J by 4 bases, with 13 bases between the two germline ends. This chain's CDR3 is CASSRSSSSDTQYF. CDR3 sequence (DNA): TGTGCCAGCAGCCGTAGCTCGAGCTCAGATACGCAGTATTTT.

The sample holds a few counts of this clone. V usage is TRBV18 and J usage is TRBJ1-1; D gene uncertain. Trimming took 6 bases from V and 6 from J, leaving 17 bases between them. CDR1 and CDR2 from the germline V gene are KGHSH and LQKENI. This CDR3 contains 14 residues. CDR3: CASSRNSDTPEAFF. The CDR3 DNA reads TGTGCCAGCTCGCGCAATTCCGATACTCCTGAAGCTTTCTTT.

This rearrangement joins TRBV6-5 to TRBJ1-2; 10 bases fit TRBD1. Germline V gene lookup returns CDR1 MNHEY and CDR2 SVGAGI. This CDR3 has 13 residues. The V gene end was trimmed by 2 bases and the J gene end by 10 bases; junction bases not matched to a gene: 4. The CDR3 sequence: CASSYGQGGFYTF. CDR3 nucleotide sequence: TGTGCCAGCAGTTACGGACAGGGGGGCTTCTACACCTTC.

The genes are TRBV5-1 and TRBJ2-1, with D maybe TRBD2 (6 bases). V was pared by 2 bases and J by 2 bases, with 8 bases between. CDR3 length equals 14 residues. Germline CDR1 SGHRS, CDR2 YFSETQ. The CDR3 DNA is TGCGCCAGCAGCTTTGGGGGGACCTACAATGAGCAGTTCTTC. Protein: CASSFGGTYNEQFF.

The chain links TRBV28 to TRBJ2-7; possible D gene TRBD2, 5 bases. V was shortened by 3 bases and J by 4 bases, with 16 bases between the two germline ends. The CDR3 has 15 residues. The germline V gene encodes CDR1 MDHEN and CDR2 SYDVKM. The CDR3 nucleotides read TGTGCCAGCAGTTTGGGTGGAGCGGACCTTTACGAGCAGTACTTC. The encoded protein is CASSLGGADLYEQYF. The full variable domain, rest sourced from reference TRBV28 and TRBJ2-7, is DVKVTQSSRYLVKRTGEKVFLECVQDMDHENMFWYRQDPGLGLRLIYFSYDVKMKEKGDIPEGYSVSREKKERFSLILESASTNQTSMYLCASSLGGADLYEQYFGPGTRLTVT.

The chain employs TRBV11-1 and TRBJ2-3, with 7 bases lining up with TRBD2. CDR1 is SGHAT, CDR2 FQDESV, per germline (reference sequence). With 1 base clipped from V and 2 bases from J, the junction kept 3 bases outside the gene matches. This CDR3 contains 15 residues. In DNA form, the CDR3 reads TGTGCCAGCAGCTTAGAAGGGACTATCACAGATACGCAGTATTTT. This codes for CASSLEGTITDTQYF.

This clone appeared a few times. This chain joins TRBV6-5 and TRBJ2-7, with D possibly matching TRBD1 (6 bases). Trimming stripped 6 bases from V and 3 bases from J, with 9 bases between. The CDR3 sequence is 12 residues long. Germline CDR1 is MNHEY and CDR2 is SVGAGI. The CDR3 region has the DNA TGTGCCAGCAGCTCGGACAGCTACGAGCAGTACTTC. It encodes CASSSDSYEQYF.

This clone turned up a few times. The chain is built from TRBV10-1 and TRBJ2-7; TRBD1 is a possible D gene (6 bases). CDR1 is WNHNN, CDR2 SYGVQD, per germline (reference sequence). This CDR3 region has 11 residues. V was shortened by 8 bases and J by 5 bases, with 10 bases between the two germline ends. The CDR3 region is CASDRRDEQYF. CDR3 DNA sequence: TGCGCCAGCGACAGGCGGGACGAGCAGTACTTC.

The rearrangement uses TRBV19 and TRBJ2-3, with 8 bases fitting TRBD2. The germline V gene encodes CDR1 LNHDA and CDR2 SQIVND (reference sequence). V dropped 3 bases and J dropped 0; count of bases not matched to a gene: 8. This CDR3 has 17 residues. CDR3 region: CASSIGWLAGSTDTQYF. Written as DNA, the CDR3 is TGTGCCAGTAGTATCGGGTGGTTAGCGGGGAGCACAGATACGCAGTATTTT. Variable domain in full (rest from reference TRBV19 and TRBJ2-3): DGGITQSPKYLFRKEGQNVTLSCEQNLNHDAMYWYRQDPGQGLRLIYYSQIVNDFQKGDIAEGYSVSREKKESFPLTVTSAQKNPTAFYLCASSIGWLAGSTDTQYFGPGTRLTVL.

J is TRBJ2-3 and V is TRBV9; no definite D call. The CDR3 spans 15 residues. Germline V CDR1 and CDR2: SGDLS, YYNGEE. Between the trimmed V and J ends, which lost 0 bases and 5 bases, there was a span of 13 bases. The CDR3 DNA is TGTGCCAGCAGCGTAGAGGCTAGGTCGCAAGATACGCAGTATTTT. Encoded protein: CASSVEARSQDTQYF. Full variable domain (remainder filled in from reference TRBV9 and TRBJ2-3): DSGVTQTPKHLITATGQRVTLRCSPRSGDLSVYWYQQSLDQGLQFLIQYYNGEERAKGNILERFSAQQFPDLHSELNLSSLELGDSALYFCASSVEARSQDTQYFGPGTRLTVL.

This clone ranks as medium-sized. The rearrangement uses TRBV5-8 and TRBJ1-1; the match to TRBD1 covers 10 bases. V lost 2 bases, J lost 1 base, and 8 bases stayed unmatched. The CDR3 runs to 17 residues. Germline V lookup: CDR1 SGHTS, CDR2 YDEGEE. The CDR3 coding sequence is TGTGCCAGCAGCTTTTGGGGACAGGGGACGCAGAACACTGAAGCTTTCTTT. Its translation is CASSFWGQGTQNTEAFF.

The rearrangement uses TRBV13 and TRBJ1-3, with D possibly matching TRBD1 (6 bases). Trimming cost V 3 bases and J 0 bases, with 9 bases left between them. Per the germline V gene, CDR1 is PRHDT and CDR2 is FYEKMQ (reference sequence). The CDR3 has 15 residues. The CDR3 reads CASSLDSSSGNTIYF. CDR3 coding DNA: TGTGCCAGCAGCTTGGACAGTAGCTCTGGAAACACCATATATTTT.

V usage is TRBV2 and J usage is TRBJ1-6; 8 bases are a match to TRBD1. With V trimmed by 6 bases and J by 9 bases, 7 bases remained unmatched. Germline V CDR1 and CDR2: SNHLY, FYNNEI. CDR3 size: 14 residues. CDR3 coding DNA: TGTGCCAGCAGCAGGGGACAGGTCGGTTCACCCCTCCACTTT. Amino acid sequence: CASSRGQVGSPLHF.

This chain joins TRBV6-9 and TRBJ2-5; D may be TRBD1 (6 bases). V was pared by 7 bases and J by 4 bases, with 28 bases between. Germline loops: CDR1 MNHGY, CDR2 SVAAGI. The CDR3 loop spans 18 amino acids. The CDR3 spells CASTLFLPARGSRETQYF. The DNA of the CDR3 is TGTGCCAGCACTTTATTCTTACCCGCCAGGGGATCAAGAGAGACCCAGTACTTC.